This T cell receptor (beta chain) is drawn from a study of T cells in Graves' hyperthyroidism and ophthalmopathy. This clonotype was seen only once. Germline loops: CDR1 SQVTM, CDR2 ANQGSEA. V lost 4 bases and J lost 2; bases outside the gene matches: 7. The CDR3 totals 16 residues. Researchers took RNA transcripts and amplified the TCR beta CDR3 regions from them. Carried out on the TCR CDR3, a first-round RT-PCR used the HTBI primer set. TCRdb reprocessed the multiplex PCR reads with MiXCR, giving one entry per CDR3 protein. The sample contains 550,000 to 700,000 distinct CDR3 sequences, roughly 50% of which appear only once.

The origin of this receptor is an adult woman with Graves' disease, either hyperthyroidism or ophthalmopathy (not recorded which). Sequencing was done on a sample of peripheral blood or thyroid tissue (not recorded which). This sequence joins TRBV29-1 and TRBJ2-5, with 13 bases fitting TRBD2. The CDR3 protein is CSVARLAGGSQETQYF. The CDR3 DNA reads TGCAGCGTTGCCCGACTAGCGGGAGGCTCTCAAGAGACCCAGTACTTC.